At least ten counts were recorded for the clone carrying this T cell receptor beta chain. Its antigen is undetermined. V shed 0 bases, J shed 4 bases, and the junction held 8 bases outside the gene matches. The CDR3 length is 16 residues. The germline gives CDR1 SGDLS, CDR2 YYNGEE. This specimen belongs to a study of CD8 T cells in ankylosing spondylitis. Notes on the study in general: Within matched ankylosing spondylitis synovial fluid, disease-linked clones were reportedly significantly enriched.

By quantitative 5'-RACE with molecular barcodes, the TCR beta libraries were made. TCRdb recomputed calls from the 5' RACE reads with MiXCR, one row per CDR3 protein. The table lists 40,000 or so distinct CDR3 sequences, less than 4% of them singletons. The source of this sequence is a male donor with ankylosing spondylitis or in good health (not recorded which). The chain has TRBV9 and TRBJ1-1; 8 nucleotides match TRBD1. The sequenced sample consisted of blood, either unsorted or a sorted T cell fraction (not recorded which). The CDR3 DNA is TGTGCCAGCAGCGTAGTCCCAGGGGGCATCGGCACTGAAGCTTTCTTT. Amino acids: CASSVVPGGIGTEAFF.